This is a list of T cell receptor beta chains from one sample in a study of blood T cell repertoires in COVID-19. TCRdb's table, derived via immunoSEQ multiplex PCR, lists solely in-frame clones and lacks some. The sample holds 20,000 to 25,000 clones; 73% are singletons and the top ten take around 20%. The source material was peripheral blood. These TCRs come from a human donor in a cohort sampled during active or convalescent COVID-19. The CDR3 runs from the conserved cysteine through the conserved F or W. A D gene is named only where the DNA matches it firmly. Size is omitted from some rows. Given values are once, few, many or a class for expanded clones.

D gene,clone size,V gene,J gene,CDR3 DNA,CDR3 protein
TRBD1,-,TRBV11-2,TRBJ2-7,TGTGCCAGCAGTGCCGGGACAGGGCCCTACGAGCAGTACTTC,CASSAGTGPYEQYF
-,-,TRBV5-5,TRBJ2-1,TGTGCCAGCAACACTGGGAAGGGGTCAAATCGGGACAATGAGCAGTTCTTC,CASNTGKGSNRDNEQFF
-,-,TRBV15,TRBJ1-2,TGTGCCACCAGCAGAGGAGGGCTCGTTGGCTACACCTTC,CATSRGGLVGYTF
-,-,TRBV18,TRBJ2-3,TGTGCCAGCTCACCGAGCGGAGATACGCAGTATTTT,CASSPSGDTQYF
TRBD2,-,TRBV7-8,TRBJ2-7,TGTGCCAGCAGCTTTGTAACTAGCGCATCCTACGAGCAGTACTTC,CASSFVTSASYEQYF
TRBD2,-,TRBV4-1,TRBJ2-1,TGCGCCAGCGGAACAGGCCCTGGACTAGCGGGAGGAGGATACTCCTACAATGAGCAGTTCTTC,CASGTGPGLAGGGYSYNEQFF
-,few,TRBV2,TRBJ2-7,TGTGCCAGCAGCTACGGACAGACCACAAACAAACCCTACGAGCAGTACTTC,CASSYGQTTNKPYEQYF
TRBD2,-,TRBV28,TRBJ2-3,TGTGCCAGCCGGGGTAGCGGGAGGACTACAGATACGCAGTATTTT,CASRGSGRTTDTQYF
TRBD1,-,TRBV4-1,TRBJ2-2,TGCGCCAGCAGCCACCTTGGGACAGGGAAAAACACCGGGGAGCTGTTTTTT,CASSHLGTGKNTGELFF
TRBD2,-,TRBV5-1,TRBJ2-1,TGCGCCAGCAGCAGAATAGCGGGAGGGGGTGAGCAGTTCTTC,CASSRIAGGGEQFF
-,few,TRBV4-1,TRBJ1-5,TGCGCCAGCAGCCCAGACTCCGTCGGGGGAGGCAATCAGCCCCAGCATTTT,CASSPDSVGGGNQPQHF
-,-,TRBV12-2,TRBJ1-1,TGTGCAAGTCGCCTGGACAGGGGTTCTGAAGCTTTCTTT,CASRLDRGSEAFF
-,-,TRBV24-1,TRBJ1-2,TGTGCCACCAGTGTACCAGGGTACGTCGGCTATGGCTACACCTTC,CATSVPGYVGYGYTF
-,-,TRBV20-1,TRBJ2-5,TGCAGTGCTGGTAGAGAGACCCAGTACTTC,CSAGRETQYF
-,-,TRBV6-5,TRBJ1-2,TGTGCCAGCAGTTACGGTACAGGGATTATCCATGGCTACACCTTC,CASSYGTGIIHGYTF
TRBD1,-,TRBV9,TRBJ1-3,TGTGCCAGCAGCGTAGGCCAATTTACAGGGGTCGCTGGAAACACCATATATTTT,CASSVGQFTGVAGNTIYF
-,-,TRBV2,TRBJ1-1,TGTGCCAGCACCCTCCAGGGCAATGAAGCTTTCTTT,CASTLQGNEAFF